The text below deals with one T cell receptor beta chain. This sample is part of a study of T-cell memory formation after mild COVID-19. The V end lost 1 base, the J end lost 1 base, and 9 bases lay between the germline ends. Germline CDR1 reads SGHRS; CDR2 reads YFSETQ. The CDR3 extends over 16 amino acids. Each CDR3 protein is one row after TCRdb ran MiXCR on the 5' RACE reads. The top ten clones hold approximately 13% of a sample with about 350,000 distinct CDR3 sequences, 28% of them seen once. This TCR derives from an adult woman who had mild COVID-19 (a few samples of this study predate the infection). Cell type and time point are not known. The sequenced material came from PBMCs or a T cell subset sorted from them (not recorded which). The chain employs TRBV5-1 and TRBJ2-6; D unresolved. The CDR3 reads CASSLKAGSGANVLTF. The CDR3 region has the DNA TGCGCCAGCAGCTTGAAGGCCGGGTCTGGGGCCAACGTCCTGACTTTC. The full variable domain, in which reference TRBV5-1 and TRBJ2-6 provide the parts outside the CDR3, is KAGVTQTPRYLIKTRGQQVTLSCSPISGHRSVSWYQQTPGQGLQFLFEYFSETQRNKGNFPGRFSGRQFSNSRSEMNVSTLELGDSALYLCASSLKAGSGANVLTFGAGSRLTVL.